A selection of T cell receptor beta chains follows, all from one sample in a study of blood T cell repertoires in COVID-19. Data came from immunoSEQ multiplex PCR; TCRdb stores just in-frame clones and leaves some out. The sample lists fewer than 300,000 clones, more than 85% occurring once. Material: peripheral blood. The receptors come from a woman aged 25 to 39 with COVID-19, enrolled during active disease. Each CDR3 is given with its conserved first and last residue. D genes are given only for firm matches. The listing skips clone size in some rows; elsewhere it reads once, few, many or a size class.

cdr3_nt,cdr3_aa,d_call,clone_size,j_call,v_call
TGTGCCAGCAGCTTATTCCGGGACAGGCTTGACTATGGCTACACCTTC,CASSLFRDRLDYGYTF,TRBD1,once,TRBJ1-2,TRBV11-2
TGTGCCAGCAGCTCCACCCGCCAAAACGGTGGCTACACCTTC,CASSSTRQNGGYTF,.,.,TRBJ1-2,TRBV7-2
TGTGCCAGCAGCTTTGGGGACTTATACAATGAGCAGTTCTTC,CASSFGDLYNEQFF,.,.,TRBJ2-1,TRBV11-2
TGTGCCAGCAGTGAGGGGTTCGAGGGTAATCAGCCCCAGCATTTT,CASSEGFEGNQPQHF,.,.,TRBJ1-5,TRBV6-1
TGCAGTGGTCGGAGGGACACTGAAGCTTTCTTT,CSGRRDTEAFF,.,.,TRBJ1-1,TRBV20-1
TGTGCCAGCAGCTTGACAGGGGGCAATGAAAAACTGTTTTTT,CASSLTGGNEKLFF,TRBD1,.,TRBJ1-4,TRBV3-1/TRBV3-2
TGTGCCAGTAGAGAGGGGGCCTGGGTGAACACTGAAGCTTTCTTT,CASREGAWVNTEAFF,TRBD1,.,TRBJ1-1,TRBV19
TGTGCCTGGAGTGTAAGTCCTCTAGCGACCAATGAGCAGTTCTTC,CAWSVSPLATNEQFF,.,few,TRBJ2-1,TRBV30
TGTGTCAGAATCCGTCGGACCCTCACTAGCGTAGAGACCCAGTACTTC,CVRIRRTLTSVETQYF,.,.,TRBJ2-5,TRBV7-5
TGTGCCAGCAGTTTAGTCCAGAACCTTCAAGAGACCCAGTACTTC,CASSLVQNLQETQYF,.,.,TRBJ2-5,TRBV28
TGTGCCAGCAGCCCCCAGTTAAGCACAGATACGCAGTATTTT,CASSPQLSTDTQYF,.,.,TRBJ2-3,TRBV14
TGTGCCACCAGCAGAGATCGGAGAGACGGGACTTTAAGTGGCTACACCTTC,CATSRDRRDGTLSGYTF,.,once,TRBJ1-2,TRBV15
TGCGCCAGCAGCTTGGGGATAGCGGGACAAGAGACCCAGTACTTC,CASSLGIAGQETQYF,TRBD2,.,TRBJ2-5,TRBV5-1
TGTGCCAGCAGGGGGACAGGGGGCTTTATGAACACTGAAGCTTTCTTT,CASRGTGGFMNTEAFF,TRBD1,once,TRBJ1-1,TRBV2
TGTGCCAGCAGTTTGGGACACCACTCTGGAAACACCATATATTTT,CASSLGHHSGNTIYF,.,.,TRBJ1-3,TRBV6-6
TGCGCCAGCAGCTTGGCCCCCCCACAACCACAGTACTTC,CASSLAPPQPQYF,.,.,TRBJ2-5,TRBV5-1
TGTGCCAGTAGTGCCAACAGGAACCCAGATACGCAGTATTTT,CASSANRNPDTQYF,.,.,TRBJ2-3,TRBV19
TGTGCCAGCAGCTTGGTAGCGGCCTACAATGAGCAGTTCTTC,CASSLVAAYNEQFF,.,.,TRBJ2-1,TRBV11-2
TGTGCCAGCAGTGGACAGGGACTAGCGACCGGGGAGCTGTTTTTT,CASSGQGLATGELFF,TRBD2,.,TRBJ2-2,TRBV2
TGTGCCAGCAGCGTAGGAAAACGGGTAGGGACAGGGTTCACAGATACGCAGTATTTT,CASSVGKRVGTGFTDTQYF,TRBD1,.,TRBJ2-3,TRBV9
TGTGCCAGCAGTTCTCCCCCTTTGGCTAGCGGGAGCTACGAGCAGTACTTC,CASSSPPLASGSYEQYF,TRBD2,.,TRBJ2-7,TRBV28
TGTGCCAGCAGTGTGGAAGGACAGGGGTACCATGAGCAGTTCTTC,CASSVEGQGYHEQFF,TRBD1,.,TRBJ2-1,TRBV2
TGTGCCTGGAGTACTGGACTAGCCCAAGAGACCCAGTACTTC,CAWSTGLAQETQYF,TRBD2,.,TRBJ2-5,TRBV30
TGTGCCAGCAGTTACACAGGGGGCGGACGTCAGCCCCAGCATTTT,CASSYTGGGRQPQHF,TRBD1,.,TRBJ1-5,TRBV28
TGTGCCAGCAGCACCACAGGGGCGGGGACTAATGAAAAACTGTTTTTT,CASSTTGAGTNEKLFF,TRBD1,.,TRBJ1-4,TRBV9
TGCAGCGTTGGACAGGGAGGTTTAGGTGGGGCCAACGTCCTGACTTTC,CSVGQGGLGGANVLTF,.,.,TRBJ2-6,TRBV29-1
TGCGCCAGCAGCTCGACAGGGGGCGACTATGGCTACACCTTC,CASSSTGGDYGYTF,TRBD1,.,TRBJ1-2,TRBV5-1
TGTGCCAGCAGTTACTCGGCAGGGGGCCGTCAGGAGCAGTTCTTC,CASSYSAGGRQEQFF,TRBD1,.,TRBJ2-1,TRBV6-6